These T cell receptor beta chains were read from a single sample in a study of T cell responses to AZD1222 COVID-19 vaccine. TCRdb's table, derived via immunoSEQ multiplex PCR, lists solely in-frame clones and lacks some. The table lists over 140,000 clones. Specimen: peripheral blood. The receptors stem from an adult in good health. CDR3s include the opening cysteine and the closing phenylalanine or tryptophan. The order of the fields is J gene, D gene, CDR3 length, V gene, CDR3 protein, CDR3 DNA. The D gene is left open where the match is weak.

J gene: TRBJ1-1; D gene: TRBD1; CDR3 length: 16; V gene: TRBV6-5; CDR3 protein: CASSFNRGRGNTEAFF; CDR3 DNA: TGTGCCAGCAGTTTCAACAGGGGGCGTGGGAACACTGAAGCTTTCTTT
J gene: TRBJ2-7; D gene: -; CDR3 length: 18; V gene: TRBV4-1; CDR3 protein: CASRAGVFRDDQSYEQYF; CDR3 DNA: TGCGCCAGCAGAGCAGGAGTCTTCCGGGACGATCAAAGTTACGAGCAGTACTTC
J gene: TRBJ2-1; D gene: -; CDR3 length: 13; V gene: TRBV19; CDR3 protein: CASSPTLFNEQFF; CDR3 DNA: TGTGCCAGTAGTCCGACGCTGTTTAATGAGCAGTTCTTC
J gene: TRBJ1-1; D gene: -; CDR3 length: 13; V gene: TRBV6-1; CDR3 protein: CASSEGWDTEAFF; CDR3 DNA: TGTGCCAGCAGTGAAGGTTGGGATACTGAAGCTTTCTTT
J gene: TRBJ2-7; D gene: TRBD2; CDR3 length: 14; V gene: TRBV7-2; CDR3 protein: CASSPGDYPYEQYF; CDR3 DNA: TGTGCCAGCAGCCCCGGGGACTATCCCTACGAGCAGTACTTC
J gene: TRBJ1-5; D gene: TRBD1; CDR3 length: 15; V gene: TRBV29-1; CDR3 protein: CSVEDQGAVNQPQHF; CDR3 DNA: TGCAGCGTTGAAGATCAGGGGGCTGTCAATCAGCCCCAGCATTTT
J gene: TRBJ2-2; D gene: -; CDR3 length: 17; V gene: TRBV18; CDR3 protein: CASSPRAGGAGTGELFF; CDR3 DNA: TGTGCCAGCTCACCACGGGCTGGGGGCGCCGGGACGGGGGAGCTGTTTTTT
J gene: TRBJ2-5; D gene: -; CDR3 length: 16; V gene: TRBV5-4; CDR3 protein: CASSLGQGIDQETQYF; CDR3 DNA: TGTGCCAGCAGCTTGGGTCAGGGGATTGACCAAGAGACCCAGTACTTC
J gene: TRBJ1-3; D gene: -; CDR3 length: 12; V gene: TRBV2; CDR3 protein: CASKSSGNTIYF; CDR3 DNA: TGTGCCAGCAAATCCTCTGGAAACACCATATATTTT
J gene: TRBJ2-3; D gene: -; CDR3 length: 14; V gene: TRBV28; CDR3 protein: CASGQGTSTDTQYF; CDR3 DNA: TGTGCCAGCGGGCAGGGGACAAGCACAGATACGCAGTATTTT
J gene: TRBJ1-4; D gene: -; CDR3 length: 17; V gene: TRBV7-9; CDR3 protein: CASSLVPLRLGNEKLFF; CDR3 DNA: TGTGCCAGCAGCTTAGTTCCCCTTAGACTGGGAAATGAAAAACTGTTTTTT
J gene: TRBJ1-5; D gene: -; CDR3 length: 14; V gene: TRBV5-6; CDR3 protein: CASSLRGPNQPQHF; CDR3 DNA: TGTGCCAGCAGCTTGCGGGGGCCCAATCAGCCCCAGCATTTT
J gene: TRBJ2-1; D gene: TRBD2; CDR3 length: 18; V gene: TRBV18; CDR3 protein: CASSPGLAGPLAYNEQFF; CDR3 DNA: TGTGCCAGCTCACCGGGACTAGCGGGGCCCCTTGCCTACAATGAGCAGTTCTTC
J gene: TRBJ2-2; D gene: -; CDR3 length: 12; V gene: TRBV25-1; CDR3 protein: CASQGDTGELFF; CDR3 DNA: TGTGCCAGCCAGGGTGACACCGGGGAGCTGTTTTTT
J gene: TRBJ1-1; D gene: -; CDR3 length: 13; V gene: TRBV18; CDR3 protein: CASSPHPDTEAFF; CDR3 DNA: TGTGCCAGCTCACCACACCCAGACACTGAAGCTTTCTTT
J gene: TRBJ1-4; D gene: TRBD1; CDR3 length: 16; V gene: TRBV7-2; CDR3 protein: CASSSQGGRGHEKLFF; CDR3 DNA: TGTGCCAGCAGCTCCCAGGGAGGAAGGGGGCATGAAAAACTGTTTTTT
J gene: TRBJ1-1; D gene: TRBD1; CDR3 length: 14; V gene: TRBV2; CDR3 protein: CASRGQGRNTEAFF; CDR3 DNA: TGTGCCAGCAGGGGACAGGGAAGGAACACTGAAGCTTTCTTT
J gene: TRBJ2-7; D gene: TRBD1; CDR3 length: 15; V gene: TRBV4-1; CDR3 protein: CASSRGEGAFGEQYF; CDR3 DNA: TGCGCCAGCAGCCGCGGTGAGGGGGCGTTCGGCGAGCAGTACTTC
J gene: TRBJ1-3; D gene: -; CDR3 length: 16; V gene: TRBV4-1; CDR3 protein: CASSQVSGNSGNTIYF; CDR3 DNA: TGCGCCAGCAGCCAAGTTAGCGGAAACTCTGGAAACACCATATATTTT
J gene: TRBJ2-7; D gene: -; CDR3 length: 12; V gene: TRBV12-3/TRBV12-4; CDR3 protein: CASSVNTYEQYF; CDR3 DNA: TGTGCCAGCAGTGTAAACACCTACGAGCAGTACTTC
J gene: TRBJ1-5; D gene: -; CDR3 length: 15; V gene: TRBV6-5; CDR3 protein: CASRPQEYSNQPQHF; CDR3 DNA: TGTGCCAGCAGGCCTCAGGAGTATAGCAATCAGCCCCAGCATTTT
J gene: TRBJ1-2; D gene: -; CDR3 length: 13; V gene: TRBV11-2; CDR3 protein: CASSPQGFDGYTF; CDR3 DNA: TGTGCCAGCAGCCCCCAGGGGTTCGACGGCTACACCTTC
J gene: TRBJ1-2; D gene: -; CDR3 length: 15; V gene: TRBV6-2/TRBV6-3; CDR3 protein: CASSPRADANYGYTF; CDR3 DNA: TGTGCCAGCAGCCCAAGAGCGGACGCTAACTATGGCTACACCTTC
J gene: TRBJ2-2; D gene: -; CDR3 length: 13; V gene: TRBV14; CDR3 protein: CASSPNRAGELFF; CDR3 DNA: TGTGCCAGCAGCCCTAACAGGGCCGGGGAGCTGTTTTTT
J gene: TRBJ1-1; D gene: -; CDR3 length: 14; V gene: TRBV19; CDR3 protein: CASSARARTAEAFF; CDR3 DNA: TGTGCCAGTAGTGCCCGTGCCCGGACGGCTGAAGCTTTCTTT
J gene: TRBJ2-7; D gene: -; CDR3 length: 15; V gene: TRBV18; CDR3 protein: CASSLGVGPPDEQYF; CDR3 DNA: TGTGCCAGCTCACTCGGGGTGGGACCCCCGGACGAGCAGTACTTC
J gene: TRBJ1-2; D gene: -; CDR3 length: 19; V gene: TRBV7-9; CDR3 protein: CASSSSLYLTANVNYGYTF; CDR3 DNA: TGTGCCAGCAGCTCCTCCCTTTACTTGACAGCCAATGTAAACTATGGCTACACCTTC
J gene: TRBJ1-1; D gene: TRBD1; CDR3 length: 14; V gene: TRBV9; CDR3 protein: CASSVETGRAEAFF; CDR3 DNA: TGTGCCAGCAGCGTAGAGACAGGGAGGGCTGAAGCTTTCTTT
J gene: TRBJ2-1; D gene: TRBD1; CDR3 length: 14; V gene: TRBV18; CDR3 protein: CASSPRTGYNEQFF; CDR3 DNA: TGTGCCAGCTCACCACGGACAGGCTACAATGAGCAGTTCTTC
J gene: TRBJ1-1; D gene: -; CDR3 length: 15; V gene: TRBV5-1; CDR3 protein: CASSLLGGSGTEAFF; CDR3 DNA: TGCGCCAGCAGCCTCCTTGGGGGGTCGGGCACTGAAGCTTTCTTT
J gene: TRBJ2-5; D gene: -; CDR3 length: 12; V gene: TRBV6-6; CDR3 protein: CASSPGMETQYF; CDR3 DNA: TGTGCCAGCAGTCCGGGGATGGAAACCCAGTACTTC
J gene: TRBJ1-6; D gene: -; CDR3 length: 14; V gene: TRBV7-2; CDR3 protein: CASSSVGRASPLHF; CDR3 DNA: TGTGCCAGCAGCTCAGTGGGGCGGGCTTCACCCCTCCACTTT
J gene: TRBJ2-1; D gene: TRBD1; CDR3 length: 15; V gene: TRBV5-1; CDR3 protein: CASQETGFLGNEQFF; CDR3 DNA: TGCGCCAGTCAGGAGACAGGGTTTTTAGGCAATGAGCAGTTCTTC
J gene: TRBJ1-1; D gene: -; CDR3 length: 14; V gene: TRBV19; CDR3 protein: CASSIEWPNTEAFF; CDR3 DNA: TGTGCCAGTAGTATAGAGTGGCCAAACACTGAAGCTTTCTTT
J gene: TRBJ1-5; D gene: TRBD1; CDR3 length: 15; V gene: TRBV18; CDR3 protein: CASSPQTGGNQPQHF; CDR3 DNA: TGTGCCAGCTCACCACAGACAGGGGGCAATCAGCCCCAGCATTTT
J gene: TRBJ1-1; D gene: TRBD1; CDR3 length: 14; V gene: TRBV28; CDR3 protein: CASSNDRVDTEAFF; CDR3 DNA: TGTGCCAGCAGTAACGACAGGGTGGACACTGAAGCTTTCTTT
J gene: TRBJ2-2; D gene: -; CDR3 length: 14; V gene: TRBV5-6; CDR3 protein: CASSFAPSIGELFF; CDR3 DNA: TGTGCCAGCAGCTTCGCCCCGTCTATCGGGGAGCTGTTTTTT
J gene: TRBJ1-1; D gene: -; CDR3 length: 14; V gene: TRBV6-4; CDR3 protein: CASSDVTGTPEAFF; CDR3 DNA: TGTGCCAGCAGTGACGTCACCGGGACGCCTGAAGCTTTCTTT
J gene: TRBJ1-5; D gene: TRBD1; CDR3 length: 14; V gene: TRBV30; CDR3 protein: CAWSSGGGNQPQHF; CDR3 DNA: TGTGCCTGGAGTTCAGGGGGCGGAAATCAGCCCCAGCATTTT
J gene: TRBJ2-1; D gene: TRBD2; CDR3 length: 14; V gene: TRBV29-1; CDR3 protein: CSVEGRLAGVEQFF; CDR3 DNA: TGCAGCGTTGAAGGGCGTCTAGCGGGGGTTGAGCAGTTCTTC
J gene: TRBJ2-7; D gene: -; CDR3 length: 14; V gene: TRBV7-2; CDR3 protein: CASSPAAGPYEQYF; CDR3 DNA: TGTGCCAGCAGCCCGGCCGCAGGACCCTACGAGCAGTACTTC
J gene: TRBJ1-2; D gene: TRBD1; CDR3 length: 14; V gene: TRBV6-6; CDR3 protein: CASSLTGSHDGYTF; CDR3 DNA: TGTGCCAGCAGCCTGACAGGGTCTCACGATGGCTACACCTTC
J gene: TRBJ1-5; D gene: -; CDR3 length: 15; V gene: TRBV15; CDR3 protein: CATSRDRVRNQPQHF; CDR3 DNA: TGTGCCACCAGCAGAGATCGAGTACGGAATCAGCCCCAGCATTTT
J gene: TRBJ1-5; D gene: -; CDR3 length: 12; V gene: TRBV28; CDR3 protein: CASSLGNQPQHF; CDR3 DNA: TGTGCCAGCAGTTTAGGAAATCAGCCCCAGCATTTT
J gene: TRBJ2-5; D gene: -; CDR3 length: 14; V gene: TRBV2; CDR3 protein: CASTTGTRQETQYF; CDR3 DNA: TGTGCCAGCACAACCGGGACCCGGCAAGAGACCCAGTACTTC
J gene: TRBJ2-5; D gene: TRBD1; CDR3 length: 18; V gene: TRBV15; CDR3 protein: CATSPDREVTQNQETQYF; CDR3 DNA: TGTGCCACCAGCCCGGACAGGGAAGTTACACAAAACCAAGAGACCCAGTACTTC
J gene: TRBJ2-1; D gene: -; CDR3 length: 12; V gene: TRBV5-4; CDR3 protein: CASSRPGGEQFF; CDR3 DNA: TGTGCCAGCAGCCGCCCTGGCGGTGAGCAGTTCTTC
J gene: TRBJ1-2; D gene: TRBD1; CDR3 length: 15; V gene: TRBV12-5; CDR3 protein: CASGLDRGLWGGYTF; CDR3 DNA: TGTGCTAGTGGTTTGGACAGGGGGCTATGGGGTGGCTACACCTTC
J gene: TRBJ2-5; D gene: -; CDR3 length: 11; V gene: TRBV6-5; CDR3 protein: CASSRQETQYF; CDR3 DNA: TGTGCCAGCAGTCGGCAAGAGACCCAGTACTTC
J gene: TRBJ2-7; D gene: -; CDR3 length: 14; V gene: TRBV7-9; CDR3 protein: CASSPRQGSYEQYF; CDR3 DNA: TGTGCCAGCAGCCCCCGACAAGGGTCCTACGAGCAGTACTTC
J gene: TRBJ1-2; D gene: TRBD1; CDR3 length: 13; V gene: TRBV5-6; CDR3 protein: CASRRQGNYGYTF; CDR3 DNA: TGTGCCAGCAGGAGACAGGGGAACTATGGCTACACCTTC
J gene: TRBJ1-2; D gene: -; CDR3 length: 14; V gene: TRBV4-2; CDR3 protein: CASSQDFGLYGYTF; CDR3 DNA: TGTGCCAGCAGCCAAGATTTTGGGCTCTATGGCTACACCTTC